A single sample gave rise to the 20 T cell receptor beta chains below, sequenced in a study of T cell responses to AZD1222 COVID-19 vaccine (dated by TCRdb to about 2021). The time point label on this specimen signifies: baseline before first vaccination. Library preparation employed the immunoSEQ multiplex PCR assay. TCRdb retrieved this table from immuneACCESS and kept in-frame rearrangements only. Not all clones are present; in checked studies, unresolved V genes account for under half, and no reason is known for the remainder. Present in this sample are approximately 120,000 clones, around 89% of which were seen just once. The ten top clones hold 4% to 5% of the sample. The sample was peripheral blood, taken on day 0 of AZD1222 vaccination. The receptors here all came from an adult in good health.

This chain connects TRBV28 to TRBJ2-7; perhaps D is TRBD1 or TRBD2 (5 bases each). The CDR3 covers 16 residues. The V end lost 5 bases, the J end lost 3 bases, and 20 bases lay between the germline ends. Germline CDR1 is MDHEN and CDR2 is SYDVKM. The CDR3 DNA sequence: TGTGCCAGCAGTCCCTCGGGACCGCAAAACTACTACGAGCAGTACTTC. This translates into CASSPSGPQNYYEQYF. The full variable domain, its missing parts supplied by reference TRBV28 and TRBJ2-7, is DVKVTQSSRYLVKRTGEKVFLECVQDMDHENMFWYRQDPGLGLRLIYFSYDVKMKEKGDIPEGYSVSREKKERFSLILESASTNQTSMYLCASSPSGPQNYYEQYFGPGTRLTVT.

The rearrangement uses TRBV5-6 and TRBJ1-3; possible D gene TRBD1, 6 bases. This CDR3 spans 15 amino acids. The germline gives CDR1 SGHDT, CDR2 YYEEEE. Trimming removed 2 bases from V and 8 bases from J, with 17 bases in between. The CDR3 region has the DNA TGTGCCAGCAGCTTTTCTGTCCAGGGGTTATACACCATATATTTT. It encodes CASSFSVQGLYTIYF.

The rearrangement uses TRBV28 and TRBJ1-2; D unclear. V gave up 5 bases and J gave up 2 bases, with 3 bases separating them. The CDR3 loop spans 11 amino acids. CDR1 and CDR2 (germline): MDHEN, SYDVKM. The CDR3 sequence is CASSSNYGYTF. CDR3 nucleotides: TGTGCCAGCAGTAGCAACTATGGCTACACCTTC.

The chain couples TRBV5-8 to TRBJ2-7, with D unresolved. The CDR3 covers 13 residues. Germline V CDR1 and CDR2: SGHTS, YDEGEE. V was shortened by 0 bases and J by 2 bases, with 6 bases between the two germline ends. CDR3: CASSLAGTYEQYF. The CDR3, as DNA: TGTGCCAGCAGCTTGGCAGGAACCTACGAGCAGTACTTC.

CDR3 loop: CASSLDPAGGYNEQFF. CDR3 DNA sequence: TGCGCCAGCAGCTTGGACCCAGCGGGGGGCTACAATGAGCAGTTCTTC. The J gene is TRBJ2-1, the V gene TRBV5-1, with 9 nucleotides matching TRBD2. The V gene end was trimmed by 0 bases and the J gene end by 3 bases; junction bases not matched to a gene: 4. The germline CDR1 and CDR2 sequences are SGHRS and YFSETQ. The CDR3 sequence is 16 residues long.

The chain carries TRBV6-4 and TRBJ2-3; D is possibly TRBD2 (6 bases). V was shortened by 6 bases and J by 2 bases, with 18 bases between the two germline ends. Germline CDR1 MRHNA, CDR2 SNTAGT. This CDR3 is built from 16 residues. The CDR3 nucleotides are TGTGCCAGCAGAGGGCCACTGGGACTTACCACAGATACGCAGTATTTT. Encoded protein: CASRGPLGLTTDTQYF.

The chain recombines TRBV3-1 (or the pseudogene TRBV3-2) with TRBJ1-3, with a weak D call TRBD1 (5 bases). The CDR3 has 14 amino acids. The germline gives CDR1 LGHDT, CDR2 YNNKEL (reference sequence). The germline V and J ends were trimmed by 7 bases and 7 bases, with 17 bases remaining between them. In nucleotides, the CDR3 is TGTGCCAGCATGGGGGAACGGACTAGTAACACCATATATTTT. Its translation: CASMGERTSNTIYF.

The chain couples TRBV27 to TRBJ1-1; 8 bases map to TRBD1. With V trimmed by 6 bases and J by 1 base, 7 bases remained unmatched. The length of the CDR3 is 15 residues. Germline CDR1 is MNHEY and CDR2 is SMNVEV (reference sequence). CDR3 protein: CASSRDRGANTEAFF. The DNA for the CDR3 is TGTGCCAGCAGCCGAGACAGGGGCGCGAACACTGAAGCTTTCTTT.

The V and J genes are TRBV27 and TRBJ2-7; D gene ambiguous. The CDR3 contains 15 residues. Trimming stripped 2 bases from V and 0 bases from J, with 11 bases between. CDR1 and CDR2 from the germline V gene are MNHEY and SMNVEV (reference sequence). This chain's CDR3 is CASSLHHQSSYEQYF. CDR3 DNA sequence: TGTGCCAGCAGTTTACATCATCAGAGCTCCTACGAGCAGTACTTC.

A single count supports this clone. The chain couples TRBV4-1 to TRBJ1-5; D not resolved. V shed 2 bases and J shed 0 bases, with 8 bases lying between them. Germline V gene sequence: CDR1 MGHRA, CDR2 YSYEKL. This CDR3 comprises 15 residues. In nucleotides, the CDR3 is TGCGCCAGCAGCCAACATGGAGTTAGCAATCAGCCCCAGCATTTT. This codes for CASSQHGVSNQPQHF.

This chain links TRBV7-2 with TRBJ1-2; possible D gene TRBD1, 5 bases. The germline V gene has CDR1 SGHTA and CDR2 FQGNSA. V shed 3 bases and J shed 6 bases, with 8 bases lying between them. This CDR3 contains 12 residues. CDR3: CASSLGRDGYTF. The DNA of the CDR3 is TGTGCCAGCAGCTTGGGCAGGGATGGCTACACCTTC.

V gene TRBV28 combines with J gene TRBJ1-2; weak D call: TRBD1 (5 bases). CDR1 MDHEN and CDR2 SYDVKM come from the germline V gene. This CDR3 region has 12 residues. The V gene lost 7 bases and the J gene lost 4 bases, with 10 bases spanning the gap. The CDR3, as DNA: TGTGCCAGCACCCCAGACAGCTATGGCTACACCTTC. Translating it yields CASTPDSYGYTF.

The chain joins TRBV5-4 to TRBJ2-7, with 7 bases matching TRBD2. V dropped 4 bases and J dropped 9; count of bases not matched to a gene: 7. The germline CDR1 and CDR2 sequences are SGHNT and YYREEE (reference sequence). The CDR3 consists of 12 residues. The CDR3 nucleotides are TGTGCCAGCAGCGTAGACGGACTAGTGCAGTACTTC. Translation gives CASSVDGLVQYF.

The rearrangement joins TRBV5-1 to TRBJ1-1, with a possible D match to TRBD1 (5 bases). Germline CDR1 and CDR2: SGHRS and YFSETQ. This CDR3 has 11 residues. Trimming pared 0 bases from V and 10 bases from J, leaving 7 bases between. The chain's CDR3 is CASSLGQTAFF. The DNA of the CDR3 is TGCGCCAGCAGCTTGGGACAGACAGCTTTCTTT.

The chain carries TRBV5-1 and TRBJ2-1; 8 nucleotides line up with TRBD1. This CDR3 has 14 amino acids. Losses at the gene ends were 0 bases for V and 8 bases for J; bases not matched to a gene: 4. CDR1 is SGHRS and CDR2 is YFSETQ in the germline V gene. As DNA, the CDR3 is TGCGCCAGCAGCTTGGCAGGGGGCGGCGATGAGCAGTTCTTC. It yields the protein CASSLAGGGDEQFF. Together with reference TRBV5-1 and TRBJ2-1, the CDR3 gives the full variable domain: KAGVTQTPRYLIKTRGQQVTLSCSPISGHRSVSWYQQTPGQGLQFLFEYFSETQRNKGNFPGRFSGRQFSNSRSEMNVSTLELGDSALYLCASSLAGGGDEQFFGPGTRLTVL.

CDR3 nucleotide sequence: TGTGCCAGCAGCCTCTTTAGGAGGGACACTGAAGCTTTCTTT. Translation gives CASSLFRRDTEAFF. This sequence joins TRBV7-2 and TRBJ1-1; D is uncertain. With 5 bases removed from V and 3 bases from J, the gap between germline ends came to 13 bases. The length of the CDR3 is 14 residues. Germline-derived CDR1 and CDR2 are SGHTA and FQGNSA.

The CDR3 bases are TGTGCCAGCTCACCACCGATGGGGAACTCGGCCCTCCACTTT. Translated: CASSPPMGNSALHF. V usage is TRBV18 and J usage is TRBJ1-6; D call uncertain. Germline-derived CDR1 and CDR2 are KGHSH and LQKENI. Trimming removed 0 bases at V and 14 bases at J, with 14 bases between. CDR3 length: 14 amino acids.

This chain links TRBV5-1 with TRBJ2-5, with TRBD2 matching 12 bases. Germline-derived CDR1 and CDR2 are SGHRS and YFSETQ. The J segment lost 2 bases and the V segment lost 3 bases, leaving 8 bases of the junction unmatched. The CDR3 length is 17 residues. The CDR3 nucleotides are TGCGCCAGCAGCTCGCCCCCTAGCGGGGGGGGACAAGAGACCCAGTACTTC. The encoded protein is CASSSPPSGGGQETQYF.

V usage is TRBV5-1 and J usage is TRBJ1-6; D gene uncertain. This CDR3 has 14 residues. V lost 0 bases, J lost 9 bases, and 10 bases lay in between. Per the germline V gene, CDR1 is SGHRS and CDR2 is YFSETQ. CDR3 sequence (DNA): TGCGCCAGCAGCTTGGAACCCGAAGGTTCACCCCTCCACTTT. Its translation is CASSLEPEGSPLHF. Full variable domain (outside the CDR3, taken from reference TRBV5-1 and TRBJ1-6): KAGVTQTPRYLIKTRGQQVTLSCSPISGHRSVSWYQQTPGQGLQFLFEYFSETQRNKGNFPGRFSGRQFSNSRSEMNVSTLELGDSALYLCASSLEPEGSPLHFGNGTRLTVT.

The J gene is TRBJ2-2, the V gene TRBV5-1; 10 bases agree with TRBD2. Germline V gene lookup returns CDR1 SGHRS and CDR2 YFSETQ. V lost 2 bases to trimming and J lost 6 bases; unmatched junction nucleotides: 7. This CDR3 is built from 16 residues. This CDR3 reads CASSLLAGLASGELFF. CDR3 bases: TGCGCCAGCAGCTTACTAGCGGGACTTGCCTCCGGGGAGCTGTTTTTT.